This TCR beta chain derives from a study of T cell repertoires in cytomegalovirus infection. With regard to this clonotype: The antigen is undetermined.

MiXCR, applied by TCRdb to the reads, yields one record per CDR3 protein. The data show approximately 730,000 distinct CDR3 sequences, just under 30% seen once. The CDR3 has 15 amino acids. Germline CDR1 reads LNHDA; CDR2 reads SQIVND (reference sequence). Trimming pared 3 bases from V and 8 bases from J, leaving 17 bases between. Sequencing used cultured CD8+ T cells from PBMCs, obtained from culture after CMV antigen stimulation. The V gene is TRBV19, the J gene TRBJ2-1; possibly TRBD2 for D (7 bases). The sequence came from a human donor in good health (CMV status not recorded). Some clones in this sample may be carry-over from other donors' samples. The CDR3 is CASSIRGGQGYEQFF. The CDR3 coding sequence is TGTGCCAGTAGTATTAGGGGGGGGCAGGGATATGAGCAGTTCTTC.